This T cell receptor beta chain was recovered during a study of beta chain features in type 1 diabetes. CD4+ cells of the naive, central memory, regulatory and stem cell-like memory types were sorted via CD45RO/CCR7/CD25/CD127/CD95/CD27. TCRB transcripts that were expressed got sequenced, as all of the isolated RNA had been reverse transcribed. Sequencing used immunoSEQ multiplex PCR; TCRdb keeps in-frame clones, though not all of them. The sample lists hundreds of thousands of clones; 15% were seen once. Germline lookup yields CDR1 SGHTA and CDR2 FQGTGA. The CDR3 is made up of 10 amino acids. V dropped 8 bases and J dropped 3 bases, with 5 bases sitting between them.

Sequencing was carried out using naive CD4+ T cells from blood. This TCR derives from a man aged 18 to 30 in good health. The V and J genes are TRBV7-3 and TRBJ2-7, with D unresolved. This chain's CDR3 is CASWCYEQYF. The CDR3 DNA sequence: TGTGCCAGCTGGTGCTACGAGCAGTACTTC.